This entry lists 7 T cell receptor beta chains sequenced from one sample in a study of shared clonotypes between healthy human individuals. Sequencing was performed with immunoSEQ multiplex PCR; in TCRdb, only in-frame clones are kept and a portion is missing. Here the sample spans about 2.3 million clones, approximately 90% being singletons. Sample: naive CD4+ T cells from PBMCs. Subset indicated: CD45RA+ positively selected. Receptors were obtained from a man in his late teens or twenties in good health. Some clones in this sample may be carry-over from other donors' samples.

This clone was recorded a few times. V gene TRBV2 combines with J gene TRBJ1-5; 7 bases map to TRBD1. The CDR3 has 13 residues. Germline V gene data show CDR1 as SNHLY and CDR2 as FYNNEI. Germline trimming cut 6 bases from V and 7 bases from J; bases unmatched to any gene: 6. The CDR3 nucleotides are TGTGCCAGCAGAGAGACAGGGCCCCAGCCCCAGCATTTT. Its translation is CASRETGPQPQHF.

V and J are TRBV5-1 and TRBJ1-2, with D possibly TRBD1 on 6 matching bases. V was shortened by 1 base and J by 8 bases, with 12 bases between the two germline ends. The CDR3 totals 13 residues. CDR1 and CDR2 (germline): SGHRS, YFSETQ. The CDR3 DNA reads TGCGCCAGCAGCTTGACAGGGCCAGGAGGCTACACCTTC. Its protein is CASSLTGPGGYTF. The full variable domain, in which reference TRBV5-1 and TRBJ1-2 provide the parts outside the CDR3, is KAGVTQTPRYLIKTRGQQVTLSCSPISGHRSVSWYQQTPGQGLQFLFEYFSETQRNKGNFPGRFSGRQFSNSRSEMNVSTLELGDSALYLCASSLTGPGGYTFGSGTRLTVV.

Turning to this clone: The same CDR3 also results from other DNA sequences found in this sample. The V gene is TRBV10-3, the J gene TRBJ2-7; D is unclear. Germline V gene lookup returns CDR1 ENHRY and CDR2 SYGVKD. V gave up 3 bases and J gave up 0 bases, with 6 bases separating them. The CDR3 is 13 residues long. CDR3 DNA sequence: TGTGCCATCAGTGAAGGGTCCTCCTACGAGCAGTACTTC. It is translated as CAISEGSSYEQYF.

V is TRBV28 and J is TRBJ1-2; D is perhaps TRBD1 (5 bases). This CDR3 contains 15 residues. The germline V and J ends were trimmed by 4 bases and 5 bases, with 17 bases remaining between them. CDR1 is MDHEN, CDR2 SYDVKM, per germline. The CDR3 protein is CASSSPGRGPYGYTF. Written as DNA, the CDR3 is TGTGCCAGCAGTTCCCCCGGGAGGGGTCCTTATGGCTACACCTTC.

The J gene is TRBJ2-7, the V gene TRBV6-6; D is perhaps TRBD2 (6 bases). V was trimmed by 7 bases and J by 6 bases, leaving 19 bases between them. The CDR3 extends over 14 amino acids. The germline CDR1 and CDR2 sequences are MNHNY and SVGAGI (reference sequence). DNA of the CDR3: TGTGCCAGCACCAACGGGACTCCGCTGGGCGAGCAGTACTTC. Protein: CASTNGTPLGEQYF.

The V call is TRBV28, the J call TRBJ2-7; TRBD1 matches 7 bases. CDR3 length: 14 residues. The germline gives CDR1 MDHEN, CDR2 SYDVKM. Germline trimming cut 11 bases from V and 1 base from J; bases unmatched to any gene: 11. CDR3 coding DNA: TGTGCCTCAACAACCGGACAGGATTCCTACGAGCAGTACTTC. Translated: CASTTGQDSYEQYF. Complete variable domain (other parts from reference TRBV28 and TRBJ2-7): DVKVTQSSRYLVKRTGEKVFLECVQDMDHENMFWYRQDPGLGLRLIYFSYDVKMKEKGDIPEGYSVSREKKERFSLILESASTNQTSMYLCASTTGQDSYEQYFGPGTRLTVT.

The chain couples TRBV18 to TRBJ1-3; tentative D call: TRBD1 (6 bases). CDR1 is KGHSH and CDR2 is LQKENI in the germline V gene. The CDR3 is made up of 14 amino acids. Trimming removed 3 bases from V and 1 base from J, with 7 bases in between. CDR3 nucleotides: TGTGCCAGCTCACCCACAGGGTCTGGAAACACCATATATTTT. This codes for CASSPTGSGNTIYF.